These 11 T cell receptor beta chains came from one sample sequenced in a study of shared clonotypes between healthy human individuals. Profiled with immunoSEQ multiplex PCR; TCRdb holds only in-frame clones, not every one. The sample includes about 2 million clones, about 95% of them seen just once. Sequencing was done on a sample of naive CD4+ T cells sorted from blood. Subset described: CD45RA+ positively selected. These receptors all come from a man between 18 and 35 years old in good health.

This chain connects TRBV6-5 to TRBJ2-6; D is ambiguous. V lost 6 bases and J lost 0, with 6 bases in between. This CDR3 spans 14 amino acids. CDR1 and CDR2 from the germline V gene are MNHEY and SVGAGI. The CDR3 region is CASSRYSGANVLTF. DNA of the CDR3: TGTGCCAGCAGCCGATACTCTGGGGCCAACGTCCTGACTTTC.

This clone was counted a single time. The V call is TRBV7-9, the J call TRBJ2-5, with D perhaps TRBD2 (6 bases). The CDR3 is 14 amino acids. The V gene's germline CDR1 is SEHNR and CDR2 FQNEAQ (reference sequence). Trimming took off 2 bases at V and 7 bases at J, with 14 bases between the two ends. CDR3 sequence reads: CASSLRDSRGTQYF. CDR3 coding DNA: TGTGCCAGCAGCTTAAGGGACTCACGCGGGACCCAGTACTTC.

The V gene is TRBV2, the J gene TRBJ1-1; the match to TRBD1 covers 12 bases. This CDR3 comprises 17 residues. Unmatched junction bases numbered 11, after V lost 5 bases and J lost 4 bases. The V gene's germline CDR1 is SNHLY and CDR2 FYNNEI. CDR3 sequence (DNA): TGTGCCAGCAGTAGTGCCCGTCCGGGACAGGGGGCCACTGAAGCTTTCTTT. Translated, it gives CASSSARPGQGATEAFF.

The rearrangement uses TRBV28 and TRBJ1-1, with D perhaps TRBD1 (5 bases). Germline CDR1 is MDHEN and CDR2 is SYDVKM. This CDR3 region has 12 residues. V was pared by 8 bases and J by 1 base, with 8 bases between. The DNA of the CDR3 is TGTGCCAGCGGAACAGGGAACACTGAAGCTTTCTTT. This codes for CASGTGNTEAFF. The whole variable domain, filled in from reference TRBV28 and TRBJ1-1, reads DVKVTQSSRYLVKRTGEKVFLECVQDMDHENMFWYRQDPGLGLRLIYFSYDVKMKEKGDIPEGYSVSREKKERFSLILESASTNQTSMYLCASGTGNTEAFFGQGTRLTVV.

J is TRBJ2-2 and V is TRBV11-2, with 7 bases matching TRBD1. Losses at the gene ends were 2 bases for V and 5 bases for J; bases not matched to a gene: 8. The CDR3 totals 16 residues. Germline V lookup: CDR1 SGHAT, CDR2 FQNNGV. The CDR3: CASSLTDRVGTGELFF. The DNA of the CDR3 is TGTGCCAGCAGCTTAACCGACAGGGTCGGAACCGGGGAGCTGTTTTTT.

The CDR3 DNA reads TGTGCCAGCACAGGGGGCAACGCTGGAAACACCATATATTTT. This encodes CASTGGNAGNTIYF. The chain couples TRBV2 to TRBJ1-3; TRBD1 matches 8 bases. Germline loops: CDR1 SNHLY, CDR2 FYNNEI. Trimming at V came to 7 bases and at J to 2 bases, leaving 4 bases not matched to a gene. The CDR3 consists of 14 residues.

V gene TRBV25-1 combines with J gene TRBJ1-2; D is unclear. The ends were cut back, 6 bases at V and 0 bases at J, with 5 bases in the middle. The V gene's germline CDR1 is MGHDK and CDR2 SYGVNS. CDR3 length equals 12 residues. The CDR3 nucleotides read TGTGCCAGCAGCGTCTCTAACTATGGCTACACCTTC. Protein: CASSVSNYGYTF.

This clone was detected only once. This chain connects TRBV27 to TRBJ1-2; weak D call: TRBD1 (5 bases). Trimming left V 5 bases short and J 8 bases short, with 15 bases between. Germline V gene data show CDR1 as MNHEY and CDR2 as SMNVEV (reference sequence). The length of the CDR3 is 13 residues. As DNA, the CDR3 is TGTGCCAGCAGTCCCAGGGACCCCCGGGGCTACACCTTC. Protein product: CASSPRDPRGYTF.

J is TRBJ1-2 and V is TRBV7-3; D might be TRBD1 (5 bases). The CDR3 spans 15 residues. Germline CDR1 and CDR2: SGHTA and FQGTGA. V gave up 0 bases and J gave up 3 bases, with 11 bases separating them. CDR3 amino acids: CASSLTDDSHYGYTF. CDR3 nucleotides: TGTGCCAGCAGCTTAACGGACGACAGCCACTATGGCTACACCTTC. Full variable domain (missing parts from reference TRBV7-3 and TRBJ1-2): GAGVSQTPSNKVTEKGKYVELRCDPISGHTALYWYRQSLGQGPEFLIYFQGTGAADDSGLPNDRFFAVRPEGSVSTLKIQRTERGDSAVYLCASSLTDDSHYGYTFGSGTRLTVV.

The chain's CDR3 is CASGRDRGNNSPLHF. Here the CDR3 DNA reads TGCGCCAGCGGCAGGGACAGGGGAAATAATTCACCCCTCCACTTT. The chain links TRBV5-1 to TRBJ1-6; 10 bases line up with TRBD1. Trimming took 7 bases from V and 5 from J; bases not matched to a gene: 6. The CDR3 has 15 residues. The V gene's germline CDR1 is SGHRS and CDR2 YFSETQ.

A single count supports this clone. V gene TRBV6-5 combines with J gene TRBJ2-3; D may correspond to TRBD1 or TRBD2 (5 bases each). Germline loops: CDR1 MNHEY, CDR2 SVGAGI. V was trimmed by 6 bases and J by 6 bases, leaving 16 bases between them. CDR3 length equals 14 residues. The CDR3: CASRRMGVVDTQYF. In nucleotides, the CDR3 is TGTGCCAGCAGGAGGATGGGGGTAGTGGATACGCAGTATTTT.